This T cell receptor beta chain was found in a study of read filtering for tumor transcriptome and immune sequencing. The wider study: By R-ISS, stages I, II and III held about 8, 16 and 7 patients. TCR-mapped reads were about 3.5 to 10.27 million with IR-seq versus roughly 85 to 1,300 with RNA-seq. Study findings and constraints: IR-seq captured clonotypes deeper and more reliably than RNA-seq.

This clonotype was observed many times. What it binds is unknown. The ends were cut back, 4 bases at V and 4 bases at J, with 11 bases in the middle. The CDR3 loop spans 14 amino acids. Germline CDR1 reads MGHRA; CDR2 reads YSYEKL. This library used approximately 370 ng RNA and molecular barcoded adaptors spanning alpha/delta and beta/gamma chains. Each CDR3 protein is one row after TCRdb ran MiXCR on the reads. The repertoire consists of fewer than 90,000 distinct CDR3 sequences, with 9% to 15% occurring once and the leading ten covering under 15%. V and J are TRBV4-1 and TRBJ2-1; D is unresolved. Sequenced: a population of CD138-negative cells sorted from bone marrow. This receptor was obtained from a donor aged 40 or older with multiple myeloma. For the CDR3, the DNA is TGCGCCAGCAGCCTCCAAGACCAATACAATGAGCAGTTCTTC. Translating it yields CASSLQDQYNEQFF.